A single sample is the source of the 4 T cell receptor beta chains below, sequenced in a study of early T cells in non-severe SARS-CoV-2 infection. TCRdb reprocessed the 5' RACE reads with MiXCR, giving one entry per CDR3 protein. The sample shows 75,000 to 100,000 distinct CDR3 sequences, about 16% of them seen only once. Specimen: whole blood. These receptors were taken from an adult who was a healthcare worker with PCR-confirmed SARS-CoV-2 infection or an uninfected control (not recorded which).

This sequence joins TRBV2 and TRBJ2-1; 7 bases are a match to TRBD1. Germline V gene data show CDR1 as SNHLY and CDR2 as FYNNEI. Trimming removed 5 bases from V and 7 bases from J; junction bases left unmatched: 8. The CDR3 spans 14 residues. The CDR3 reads CASSKVTGRNEQFF. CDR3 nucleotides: TGTGCCAGCAGTAAAGTGACAGGGCGTAATGAGCAGTTCTTC.

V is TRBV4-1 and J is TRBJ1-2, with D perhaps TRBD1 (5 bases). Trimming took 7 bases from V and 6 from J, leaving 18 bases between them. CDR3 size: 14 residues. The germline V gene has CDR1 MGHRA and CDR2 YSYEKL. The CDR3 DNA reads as TGCGCCAGCACCCGGTGGGGGACGGAGGATGGCTACACCTTC. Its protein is CASTRWGTEDGYTF.

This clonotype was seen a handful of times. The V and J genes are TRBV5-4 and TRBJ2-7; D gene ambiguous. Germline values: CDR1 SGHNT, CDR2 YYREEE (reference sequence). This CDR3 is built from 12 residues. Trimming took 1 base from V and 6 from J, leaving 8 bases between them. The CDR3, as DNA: TGTGCCAGCAGCTTGCCGCAGGTCGAGCAGTACTTC. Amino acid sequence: CASSLPQVEQYF.

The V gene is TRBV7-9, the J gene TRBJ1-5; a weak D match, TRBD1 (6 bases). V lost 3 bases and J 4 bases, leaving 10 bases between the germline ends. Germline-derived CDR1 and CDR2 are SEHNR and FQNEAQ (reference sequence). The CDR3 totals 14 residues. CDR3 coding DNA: TGTGCCAGCAGCTTGGACAGCCTTAATCAGCCCCAGCATTTT. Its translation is CASSLDSLNQPQHF.